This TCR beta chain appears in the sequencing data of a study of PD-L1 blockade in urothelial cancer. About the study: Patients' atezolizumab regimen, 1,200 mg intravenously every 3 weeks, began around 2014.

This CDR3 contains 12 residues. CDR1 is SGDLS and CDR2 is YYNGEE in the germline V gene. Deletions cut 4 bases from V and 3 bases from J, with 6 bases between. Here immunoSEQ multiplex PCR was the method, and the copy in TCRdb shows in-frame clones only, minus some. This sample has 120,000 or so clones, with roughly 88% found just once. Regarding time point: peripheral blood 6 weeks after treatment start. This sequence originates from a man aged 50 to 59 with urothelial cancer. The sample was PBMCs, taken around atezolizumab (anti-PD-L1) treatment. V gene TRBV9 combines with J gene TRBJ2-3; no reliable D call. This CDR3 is CASSSPTDTQYF. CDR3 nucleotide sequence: TGTGCCAGCAGCTCTCCTACAGATACGCAGTATTTT.